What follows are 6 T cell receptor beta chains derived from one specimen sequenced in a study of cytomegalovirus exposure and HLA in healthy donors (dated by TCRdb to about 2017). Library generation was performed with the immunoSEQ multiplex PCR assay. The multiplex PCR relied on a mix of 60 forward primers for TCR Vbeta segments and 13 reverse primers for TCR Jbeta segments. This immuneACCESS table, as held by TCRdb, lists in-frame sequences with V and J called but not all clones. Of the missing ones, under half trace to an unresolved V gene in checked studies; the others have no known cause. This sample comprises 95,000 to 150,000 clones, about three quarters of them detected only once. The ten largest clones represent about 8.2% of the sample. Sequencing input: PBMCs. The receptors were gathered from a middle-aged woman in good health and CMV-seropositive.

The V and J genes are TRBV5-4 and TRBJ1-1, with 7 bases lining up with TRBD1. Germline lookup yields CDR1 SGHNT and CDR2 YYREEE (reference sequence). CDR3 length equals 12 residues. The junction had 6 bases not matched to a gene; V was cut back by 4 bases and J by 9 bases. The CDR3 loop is CASSIEGQKAFF. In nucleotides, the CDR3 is TGTGCCAGCAGCATCGAGGGACAGAAAGCTTTCTTT.

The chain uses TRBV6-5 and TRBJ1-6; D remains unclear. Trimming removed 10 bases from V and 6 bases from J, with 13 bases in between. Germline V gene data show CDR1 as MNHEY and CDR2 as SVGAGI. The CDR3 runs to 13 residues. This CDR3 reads CATHRGSNSPLHF. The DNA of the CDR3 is TGTGCCACCCACCGGGGATCTAATTCACCCCTCCACTTT.

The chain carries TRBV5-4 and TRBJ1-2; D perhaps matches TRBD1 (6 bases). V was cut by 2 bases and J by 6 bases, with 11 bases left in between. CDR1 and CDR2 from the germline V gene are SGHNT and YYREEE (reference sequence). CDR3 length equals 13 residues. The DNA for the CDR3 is TGTGCCAGCAGCTTACAGGGAAAGCATGGCTACACCTTC. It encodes CASSLQGKHGYTF.

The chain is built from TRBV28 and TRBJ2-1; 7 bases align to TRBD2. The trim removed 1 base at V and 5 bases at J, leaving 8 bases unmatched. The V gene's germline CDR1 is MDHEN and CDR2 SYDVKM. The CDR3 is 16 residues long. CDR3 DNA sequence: TGTGCCAGCAGTTTATTAGCTAGCGGAGAAAACAATGAGCAGTTCTTC. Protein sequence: CASSLLASGENNEQFF.

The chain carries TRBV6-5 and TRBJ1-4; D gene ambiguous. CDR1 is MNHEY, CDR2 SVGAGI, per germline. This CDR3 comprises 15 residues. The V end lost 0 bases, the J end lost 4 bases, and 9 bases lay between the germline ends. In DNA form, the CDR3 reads TGTGCCAGCAGTTACTCGAGGAGAATTAATGAAAAACTGTTTTTT. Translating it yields CASSYSRRINEKLFF.

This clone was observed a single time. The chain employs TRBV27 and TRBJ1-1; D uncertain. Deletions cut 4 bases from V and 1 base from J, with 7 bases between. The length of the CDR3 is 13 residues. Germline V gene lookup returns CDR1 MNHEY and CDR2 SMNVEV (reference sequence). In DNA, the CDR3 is TGTGCCAGCAGTTCATGGCAGAACACTGAAGCTTTCTTT. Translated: CASSSWQNTEAFF.